The 5 T cell receptor beta chains given below trace back to one sample, sequenced in a study of T-cell memory formation after mild COVID-19. TCRdb itself ran the 5' RACE reads through MiXCR, one entry per CDR3 protein. The sample has about 130,000 distinct CDR3 sequences; roughly 6.2% are singletons. The sequenced sample was PBMCs or a T cell subset sorted from them (not recorded which). The receptors originated from an adult woman who had mild COVID-19 (a few samples of this study predate the infection). Cell type and time point are not known.

This clonotype was counted ten times or more. The chain joins TRBV12-3 or TRBV12-4 to TRBJ2-4; D is uncertain. CDR3 size: 15 residues. Trimming stripped 2 bases from V and 5 bases from J, with 13 bases between. The CDR3 here is CASSLWASVQNIQYF. The CDR3 DNA follows: TGTGCCAGCAGTTTATGGGCGTCGGTCCAAAACATTCAGTACTTC.

The chain uses TRBV18 and TRBJ2-3, with D perhaps TRBD2 (5 bases). The CDR3 is 13 residues long. From germline, CDR1 is KGHSH and CDR2 LQKENI. The V gene lost 6 bases and the J gene lost 2 bases, with 9 bases spanning the gap. The CDR3 DNA sequence: TGTGCCAGCTCCGGGGATGTCACAGATACGCAGTATTTT. It encodes CASSGDVTDTQYF.

The chain uses TRBV6-1 and TRBJ2-1; D unclear. CDR3 size: 9 residues. Trimming cost V 2 bases and J 15 bases, with 5 bases left between them. From germline, CDR1 is MNHNS and CDR2 SASEGT. CDR3: CASSEWLFF. CDR3 in DNA: TGTGCCAGCAGTGAATGGTTGTTCTTC.

This clonotype has more than one count but fewer than ten. The CDR3 loop is CASSQGGVAGVRLEQFF. The CDR3 DNA sequence: TGTGCCAGCAGCCAGGGAGGGGTAGCGGGAGTGAGGCTTGAGCAGTTCTTC. The chain is built from TRBV11-2 and TRBJ2-1; 9 nucleotides line up with TRBD2. CDR1 and CDR2 from the germline V gene are SGHAT and FQNNGV. The V and J ends lost 5 bases and 9 bases, in that order; junction bases with no gene match: 17. CDR3 length equals 17 residues.

This clonotype was recorded at least ten times. This CDR3 reads CASSPGRPATNEKLFF. CDR3 DNA: TGCGCCAGCAGCCCGGGGAGGCCCGCAACTAATGAAAAACTGTTTTTT. This sequence joins TRBV5-1 and TRBJ1-4; the D is unclear. The CDR3 has 16 residues. The V gene lost 4 bases and the J gene lost 0 bases, with 13 bases spanning the gap. Germline-derived CDR1 and CDR2 are SGHRS and YFSETQ. The whole variable domain, remainder taken from reference TRBV5-1 and TRBJ1-4, is KAGVTQTPRYLIKTRGQQVTLSCSPISGHRSVSWYQQTPGQGLQFLFEYFSETQRNKGNFPGRFSGRQFSNSRSEMNVSTLELGDSALYLCASSPGRPATNEKLFFGSGTQLSVL.